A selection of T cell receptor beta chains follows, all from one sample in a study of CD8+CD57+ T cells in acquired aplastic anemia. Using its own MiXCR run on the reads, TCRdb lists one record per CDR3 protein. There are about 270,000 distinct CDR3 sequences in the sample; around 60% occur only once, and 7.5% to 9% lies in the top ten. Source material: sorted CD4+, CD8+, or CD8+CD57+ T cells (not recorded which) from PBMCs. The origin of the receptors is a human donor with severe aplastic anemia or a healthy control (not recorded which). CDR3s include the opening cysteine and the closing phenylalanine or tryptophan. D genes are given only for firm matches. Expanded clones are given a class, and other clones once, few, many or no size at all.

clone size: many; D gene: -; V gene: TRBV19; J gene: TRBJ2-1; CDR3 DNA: TGTGCCAGTAGTTCGCGACTAGTTACTGAGCAGTTCTTC; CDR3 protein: CASSSRLVTEQFF
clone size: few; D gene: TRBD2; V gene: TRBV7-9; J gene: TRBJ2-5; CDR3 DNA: TGTGCCAGCAGCCTAGGTCGTCGACTAGCGGGGAGGACCCAGTACTTC; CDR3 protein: CASSLGRRLAGRTQYF
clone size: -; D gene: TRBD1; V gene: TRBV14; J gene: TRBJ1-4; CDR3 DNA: TGTGCCAGCAGCCATGGACAGGGTTTTAATGAAAAACTGTTTTTT; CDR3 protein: CASSHGQGFNEKLFF
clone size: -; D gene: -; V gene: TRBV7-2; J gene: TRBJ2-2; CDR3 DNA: TGTGCCAGCAGCGTTCTGACAGGGAACACCGGGGAGCTGTTTTTT; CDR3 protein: CASSVLTGNTGELFF
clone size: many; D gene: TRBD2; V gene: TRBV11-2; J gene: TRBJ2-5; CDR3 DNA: TGTGCCAGCAGCTTCGGACTAGAAGAGACCCAGTACTTC; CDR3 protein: CASSFGLEETQYF
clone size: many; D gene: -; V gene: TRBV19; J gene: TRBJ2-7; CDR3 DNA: TGTGCCAGTAGTATCGGGGGACCAGGGTACGAGCAGTACTTC; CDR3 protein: CASSIGGPGYEQYF
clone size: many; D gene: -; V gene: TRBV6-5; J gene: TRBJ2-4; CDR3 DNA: TGTGCCAGCAGCCCTCCCGGTCGGAGCATTCAGTACTTC; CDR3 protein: CASSPPGRSIQYF
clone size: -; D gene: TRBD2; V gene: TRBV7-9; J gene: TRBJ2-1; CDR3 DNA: TGTGCCAGCAGCTTGGTGACTAGCGGGACTGGTGAGCAGTTCTTC; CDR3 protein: CASSLVTSGTGEQFF
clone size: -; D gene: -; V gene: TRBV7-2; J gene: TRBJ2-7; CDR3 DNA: TGTGCCAGCAGCTTAGATCCAGGGTTCACCTACGAGCAGTACTTC; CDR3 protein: CASSLDPGFTYEQYF
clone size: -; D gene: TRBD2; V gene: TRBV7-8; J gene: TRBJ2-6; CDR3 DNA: TGTGCCAGCAGCCACGTAGCGGGAGGGAACGGGGCCAACGTCCTGACTTTC; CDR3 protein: CASSHVAGGNGANVLTF
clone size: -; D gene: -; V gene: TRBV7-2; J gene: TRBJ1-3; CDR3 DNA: TGTGCCAGCAGCCCCCTTCAGGGGAGCGGAAACACCATATATTTT; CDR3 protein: CASSPLQGSGNTIYF